This T cell receptor (beta chain) is drawn from a study of blood T cell repertoires in COVID-19. This CDR3 is built from 13 residues. Germline-derived CDR1 and CDR2 are MNHEY and SVGAGI. V shed 7 bases and J 1 base; nucleotides not matched to a gene: 3. Measured with immunoSEQ multiplex PCR; TCRdb has only the in-frame clones, and not every one. The top ten hold just under 4% of the sample, which has about 350,000 clones, roughly 89% seen once. This rearrangement joins TRBV6-5 to TRBJ1-1; 7 nucleotides agree with TRBD1. The specimen was peripheral blood. The receptor was derived from a woman aged 55-69 years with COVID-19, enrolled during active disease. The DNA for the CDR3 is TGTGCCAGCAATCACAGGGGGAACACTGAAGCTTTCTTT. Translating gives CASNHRGNTEAFF.